One sample yielded the 10 T cell receptor beta chains listed below, sequenced in a study of blood T cells in healthy people across ages. Together with a sample-barcoded 5' primer, a J-beta primer mix was included in a second PCR lasting about 7 to 11 cycles. TCRdb ran MiXCR on the 5' RACE reads and lists one entry per CDR3 protein. The sample yields 700,000 to 850,000 distinct CDR3 sequences, 30% to 45% seen once. Sequences were obtained from blood. These TCRs come from a young man in good health.

This clonotype was seen more than once but under ten times. The chain uses TRBV6-5 and TRBJ2-5; TRBD2 matches 8 bases. V lost 6 bases to trimming and J lost 4 bases; unmatched junction nucleotides: 7. This CDR3 contains 14 residues. The V gene's germline CDR1 is MNHEY and CDR2 SVGAGI. The CDR3 reads CASSRLATGETQYF. CDR3 bases: TGTGCCAGCAGCCGACTAGCGACCGGAGAGACCCAGTACTTC.

In this sample, this clonotype turned up a few times. The chain joins TRBV11-2 to TRBJ1-3; the D is unclear. This CDR3 spans 14 amino acids. Trimming left V 6 bases short and J 2 bases short, with 11 bases between. The germline V gene encodes CDR1 SGHAT and CDR2 FQNNGV. For the CDR3, the DNA is TGTGCCAGCAGTCCCAACCCAACTGGAAACACCATATATTTT. Amino acid sequence: CASSPNPTGNTIYF.

This rearrangement joins TRBV20-1 to TRBJ2-7; the D gene could be TRBD1 or TRBD2 (5 bases each). V was trimmed by 6 bases and J by 0 bases, leaving 18 bases between them. The CDR3 consists of 15 residues. Germline CDR1 reads DFQATT; CDR2 reads SNEGSKA (reference sequence). The CDR3 DNA reads as TGCAGTGCCTCGGGGACCCCCTCCAGCTCCTACGAGCAGTACTTC. Encoded protein: CSASGTPSSSYEQYF.

This clonotype was found a few times. This rearrangement joins TRBV12-5 to TRBJ2-3; 9 bases align to TRBD1. Germline V CDR1 and CDR2: LGHNT, FRNRAP. The trim removed 5 bases at V and 6 bases at J, leaving 15 bases unmatched. CDR3 size: 17 residues. CDR3 residues: CASGRGTGISGADTQYF. In nucleotides, the CDR3 is TGTGCTAGTGGTCGCGGGACAGGGATTTCCGGGGCCGATACGCAGTATTTT.

In this sample, this clonotype turned up many times. CDR3 in DNA: TGTGCCAGCAGTTACCCTCAGTCCGATACGCAGTATTTT. Amino acid sequence: CASSYPQSDTQYF. The chain uses TRBV6-6 and TRBJ2-3; D unresolved. This CDR3 has 13 amino acids. V was pared by 2 bases and J by 6 bases, with 9 bases between. Germline V gene data show CDR1 as MNHNY and CDR2 as SVGAGI (reference sequence).

In the case of this clonotype: Its ends do not fully match the called genes, so a read error is possible. The chain joins TRBV12-3 or TRBV12-4 to TRBJ1-3, with D tentatively TRBD1 (5 bases). The CDR3 has 15 amino acids. The CDR3 region has the DNA TGTGCCAGCGGTTTACAGGCAGGGATCGGAAACACCATATATTTT. The encoded protein is CASGLQAGIGNTIYF.

V is TRBV25-1 and J is TRBJ2-5, with 8 positions matching TRBD1. Germline CDR1 reads MGHDK; CDR2 reads SYGVNS. V lost 6 bases to trimming and J lost 4 bases; unmatched junction nucleotides: 4. CDR3 size: 13 residues. The CDR3 coding sequence is TGTGCCAGCAGAAAAACAGGGGGAGAGACCCAGTACTTC. It yields the protein CASRKTGGETQYF.

This rearrangement joins TRBV12-3 or TRBV12-4 to TRBJ2-6; 9 bases are a match to TRBD1. This CDR3 has 16 amino acids. V was pared by 9 bases and J by 0 bases, with 6 bases of the junction left unmatched. This CDR3 is CASQTGGSSGANVLTF. CDR3 sequence (DNA): TGTGCCAGTCAGACAGGGGGAAGCTCTGGGGCCAACGTCCTGACTTTC.

This clonotype was counted once. The V and J genes are TRBV2 and TRBJ1-3; a possible D gene is TRBD1 (5 bases). The CDR3 sequence is 14 residues long. V was cut by 3 bases and J by 3 bases, with 9 bases left in between. Germline-derived CDR1 and CDR2 are SNHLY and FYNNEI. The CDR3 here is CASSEGDDGNTIYF. In DNA, the CDR3 is TGTGCCAGCAGTGAGGGGGATGATGGAAACACCATATATTTT.

This chain links TRBV5-6 with TRBJ2-2, with 8 bases that match TRBD1. Losses at the gene ends were 1 base for V and 2 bases for J; bases not matched to a gene: 4. The germline CDR1 and CDR2 sequences are SGHDT and YYEEEE. The CDR3 is 16 residues long. In nucleotides, the CDR3 is TGTGCCAGCAGCTTGACGGGACAGGTTAACACCGGGGAGCTGTTTTTT. The encoded protein is CASSLTGQVNTGELFF.